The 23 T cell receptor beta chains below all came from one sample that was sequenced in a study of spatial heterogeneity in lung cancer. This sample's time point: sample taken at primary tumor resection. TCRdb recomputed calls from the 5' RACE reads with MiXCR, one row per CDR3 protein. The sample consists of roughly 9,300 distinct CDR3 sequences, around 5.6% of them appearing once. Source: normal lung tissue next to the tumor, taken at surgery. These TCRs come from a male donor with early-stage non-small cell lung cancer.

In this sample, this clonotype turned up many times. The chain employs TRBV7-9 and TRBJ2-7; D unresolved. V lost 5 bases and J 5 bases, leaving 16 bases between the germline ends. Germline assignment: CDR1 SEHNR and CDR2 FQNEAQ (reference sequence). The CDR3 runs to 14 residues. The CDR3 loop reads CASSPSMASHEQYF. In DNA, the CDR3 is TGTGCCAGCAGCCCGAGCATGGCAAGCCACGAGCAGTACTTC.

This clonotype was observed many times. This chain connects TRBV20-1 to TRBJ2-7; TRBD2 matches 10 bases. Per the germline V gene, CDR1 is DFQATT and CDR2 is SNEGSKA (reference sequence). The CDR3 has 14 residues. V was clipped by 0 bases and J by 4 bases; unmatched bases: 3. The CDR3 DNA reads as TGCAGTGCTAGAGATGGGACTAGCGATTACGAGCAGTACTTC. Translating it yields CSARDGTSDYEQYF.

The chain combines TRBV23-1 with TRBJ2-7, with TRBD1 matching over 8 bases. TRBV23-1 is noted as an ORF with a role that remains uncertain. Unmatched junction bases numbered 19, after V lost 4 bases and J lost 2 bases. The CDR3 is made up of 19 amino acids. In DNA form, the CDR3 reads TGCGCCAGCAGTCGGGGATCGCAGGGGGCCGCGGCCCCCACCTACGAGCAGTACTTC. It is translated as CASSRGSQGAAAPTYEQYF.

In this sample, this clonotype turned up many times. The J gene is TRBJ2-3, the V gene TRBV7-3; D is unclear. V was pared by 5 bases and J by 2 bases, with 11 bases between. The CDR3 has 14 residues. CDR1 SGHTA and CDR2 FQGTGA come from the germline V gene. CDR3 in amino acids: CASSIRAPTDTQYF. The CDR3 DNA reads TGTGCCAGCAGCATACGGGCTCCCACAGATACGCAGTATTTT.

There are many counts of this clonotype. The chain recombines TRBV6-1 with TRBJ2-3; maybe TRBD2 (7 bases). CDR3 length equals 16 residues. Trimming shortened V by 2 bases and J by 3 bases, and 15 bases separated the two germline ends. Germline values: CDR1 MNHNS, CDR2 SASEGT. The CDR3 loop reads CASSEWRGGGTDTQYF. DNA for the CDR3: TGTGCCAGCAGTGAATGGAGGGGGGGCGGTACAGATACGCAGTATTTT.

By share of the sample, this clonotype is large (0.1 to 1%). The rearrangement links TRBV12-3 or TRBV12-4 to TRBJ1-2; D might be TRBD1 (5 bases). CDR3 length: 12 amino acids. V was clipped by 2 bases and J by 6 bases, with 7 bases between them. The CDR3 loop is CASSLSGDGYTF. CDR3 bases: TGTGCCAGCAGTTTATCGGGGGATGGCTACACCTTC.

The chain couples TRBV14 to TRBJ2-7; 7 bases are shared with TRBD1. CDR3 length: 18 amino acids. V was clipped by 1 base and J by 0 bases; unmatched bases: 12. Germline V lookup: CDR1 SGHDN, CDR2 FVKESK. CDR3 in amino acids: CASSQGRQGKTFSYEQYF. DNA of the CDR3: TGTGCCAGCAGCCAAGGACGACAGGGAAAGACCTTCTCCTACGAGCAGTACTTC.

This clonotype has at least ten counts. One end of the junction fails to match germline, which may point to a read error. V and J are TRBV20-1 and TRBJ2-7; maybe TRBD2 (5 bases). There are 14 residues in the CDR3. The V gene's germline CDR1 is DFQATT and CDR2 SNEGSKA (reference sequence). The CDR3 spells CSARGSTGKDAQHF. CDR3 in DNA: TGCAGTGCTAGAGGTTCCACCGGGAAGGACGCACAACACTTC.

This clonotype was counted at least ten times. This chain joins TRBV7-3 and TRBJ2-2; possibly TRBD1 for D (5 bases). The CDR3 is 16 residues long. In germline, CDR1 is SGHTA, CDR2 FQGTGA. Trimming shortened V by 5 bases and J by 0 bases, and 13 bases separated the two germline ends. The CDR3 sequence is CASSLGAESNTGELFF. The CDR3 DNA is TGTGCCAGCAGCCTAGGGGCAGAGTCGAACACCGGGGAGCTGTTTTTT. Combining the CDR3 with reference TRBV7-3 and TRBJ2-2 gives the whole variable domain GAGVSQTPSNKVTEKGKYVELRCDPISGHTALYWYRQSLGQGPEFLIYFQGTGAADDSGLPNDRFFAVRPEGSVSTLKIQRTERGDSAVYLCASSLGAESNTGELFFGEGSRLTVL.

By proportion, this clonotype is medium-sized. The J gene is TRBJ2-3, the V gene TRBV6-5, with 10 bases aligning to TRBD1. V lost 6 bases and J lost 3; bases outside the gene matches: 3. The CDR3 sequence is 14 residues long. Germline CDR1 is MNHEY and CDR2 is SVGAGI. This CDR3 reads CASRRTGGTDTQYF. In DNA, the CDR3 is TGTGCCAGCAGACGGACAGGGGGAACAGATACGCAGTATTTT.

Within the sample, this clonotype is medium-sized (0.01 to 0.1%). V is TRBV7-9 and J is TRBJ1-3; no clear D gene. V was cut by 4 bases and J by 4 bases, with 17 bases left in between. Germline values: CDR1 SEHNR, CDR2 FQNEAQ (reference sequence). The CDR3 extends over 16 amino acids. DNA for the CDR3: TGTGCCAGCAGCTCCTCCGCCCCACGATCGGGAAACACCATATATTTT. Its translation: CASSSSAPRSGNTIYF.

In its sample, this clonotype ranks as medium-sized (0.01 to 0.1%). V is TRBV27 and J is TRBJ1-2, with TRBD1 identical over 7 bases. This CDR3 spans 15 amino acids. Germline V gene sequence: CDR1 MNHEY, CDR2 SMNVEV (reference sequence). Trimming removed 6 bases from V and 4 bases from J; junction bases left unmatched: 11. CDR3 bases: TGTGCCAGCAGCCTTGTGGGGACAGTGTCCTATGGCTACACCTTC. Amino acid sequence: CASSLVGTVSYGYTF.

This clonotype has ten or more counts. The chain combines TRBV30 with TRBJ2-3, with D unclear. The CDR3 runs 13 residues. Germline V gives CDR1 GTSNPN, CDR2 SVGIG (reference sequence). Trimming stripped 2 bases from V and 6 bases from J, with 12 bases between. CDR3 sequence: CAWSPISADTQYF. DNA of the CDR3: TGTGCCTGGAGTCCGATATCGGCGGATACGCAGTATTTT.

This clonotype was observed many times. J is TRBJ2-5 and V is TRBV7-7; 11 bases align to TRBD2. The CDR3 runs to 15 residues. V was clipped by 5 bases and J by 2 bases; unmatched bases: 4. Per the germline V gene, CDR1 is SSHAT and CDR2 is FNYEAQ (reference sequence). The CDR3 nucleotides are TGTGCCAGCAGCCTCGCTAGCGGGGGGCAAGAGACCCAGTACTTC. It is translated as CASSLASGGQETQYF.

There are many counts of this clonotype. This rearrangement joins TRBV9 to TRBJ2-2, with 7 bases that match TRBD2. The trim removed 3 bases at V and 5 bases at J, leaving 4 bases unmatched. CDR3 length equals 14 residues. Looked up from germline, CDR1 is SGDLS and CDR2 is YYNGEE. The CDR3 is CASSAQLATGELFF. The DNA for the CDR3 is TGTGCCAGCAGCGCTCAACTAGCGACCGGGGAGCTGTTTTTT.

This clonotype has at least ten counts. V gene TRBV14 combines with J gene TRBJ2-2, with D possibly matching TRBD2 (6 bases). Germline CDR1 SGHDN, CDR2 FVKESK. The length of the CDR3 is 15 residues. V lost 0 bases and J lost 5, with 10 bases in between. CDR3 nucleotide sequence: TGTGCCAGCAGCCAAGATCCCGGAGGGACCGGGGAGCTGTTTTTT. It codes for CASSQDPGGTGELFF.

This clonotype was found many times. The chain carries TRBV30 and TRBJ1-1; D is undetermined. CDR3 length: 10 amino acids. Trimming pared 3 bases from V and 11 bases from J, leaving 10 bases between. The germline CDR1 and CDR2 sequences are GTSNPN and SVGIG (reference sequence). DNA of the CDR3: TGTGCCTGGAGACGGACGGGGGCTTTCTTT. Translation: CAWRRTGAFF.

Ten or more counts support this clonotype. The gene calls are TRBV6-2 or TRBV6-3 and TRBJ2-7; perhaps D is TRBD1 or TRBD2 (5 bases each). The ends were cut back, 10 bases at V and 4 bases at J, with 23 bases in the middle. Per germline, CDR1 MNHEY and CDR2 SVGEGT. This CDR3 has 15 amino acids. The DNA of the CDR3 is TGTGCCACCGAAAGGGACGATTTAGTAGGATACGAGCAGTACTTC. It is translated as CATERDDLVGYEQYF.

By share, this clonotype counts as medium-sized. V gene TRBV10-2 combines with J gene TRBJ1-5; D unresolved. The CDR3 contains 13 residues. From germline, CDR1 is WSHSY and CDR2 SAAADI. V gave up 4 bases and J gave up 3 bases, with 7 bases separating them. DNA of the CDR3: TGCGCCAGCAGTGTCAGGAACAATCAGCCCCAGCATTTT. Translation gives CASSVRNNQPQHF.

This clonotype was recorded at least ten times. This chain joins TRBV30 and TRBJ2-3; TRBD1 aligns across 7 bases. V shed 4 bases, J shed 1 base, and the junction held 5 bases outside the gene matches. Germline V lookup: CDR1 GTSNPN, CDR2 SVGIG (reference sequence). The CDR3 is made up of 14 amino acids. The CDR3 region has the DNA TGTGCCTGGAATACAGGGGTTGGCACAGATACGCAGTATTTT. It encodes CAWNTGVGTDTQYF.

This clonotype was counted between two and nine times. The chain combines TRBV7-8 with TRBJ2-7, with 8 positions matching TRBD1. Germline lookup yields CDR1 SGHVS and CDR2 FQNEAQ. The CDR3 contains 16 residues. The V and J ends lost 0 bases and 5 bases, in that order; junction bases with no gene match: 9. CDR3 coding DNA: TGTGCCAGCAGCTTAGCGGGACAGGAGTACGACGACGAGCAGTACTTC. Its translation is CASSLAGQEYDDEQYF.

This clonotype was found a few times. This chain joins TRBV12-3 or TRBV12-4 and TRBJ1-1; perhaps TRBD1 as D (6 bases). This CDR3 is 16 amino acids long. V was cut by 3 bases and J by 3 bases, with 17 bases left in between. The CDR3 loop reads CASSFGGFRGDTEAFF. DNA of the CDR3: TGTGCCAGCAGTTTTGGAGGGTTTAGGGGGGACACTGAAGCTTTCTTT.

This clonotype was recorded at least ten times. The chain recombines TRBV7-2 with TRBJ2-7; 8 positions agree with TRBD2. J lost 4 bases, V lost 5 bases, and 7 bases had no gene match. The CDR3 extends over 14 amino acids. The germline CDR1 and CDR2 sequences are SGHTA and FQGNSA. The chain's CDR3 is CASSLTSERYEQYF. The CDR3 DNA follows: TGTGCCAGCAGCCTGACTAGCGAACGGTACGAGCAGTACTTC.